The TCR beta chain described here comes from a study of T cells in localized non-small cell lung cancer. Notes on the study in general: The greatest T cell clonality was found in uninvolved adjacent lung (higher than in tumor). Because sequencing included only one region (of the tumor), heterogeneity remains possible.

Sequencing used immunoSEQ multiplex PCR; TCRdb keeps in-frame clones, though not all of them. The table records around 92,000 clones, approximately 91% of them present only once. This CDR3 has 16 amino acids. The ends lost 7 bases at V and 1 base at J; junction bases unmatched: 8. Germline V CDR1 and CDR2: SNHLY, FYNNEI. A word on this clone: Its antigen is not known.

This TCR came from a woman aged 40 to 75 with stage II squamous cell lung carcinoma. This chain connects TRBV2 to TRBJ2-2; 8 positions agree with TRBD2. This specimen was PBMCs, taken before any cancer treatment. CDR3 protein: CASTRQSGRNTGELFF. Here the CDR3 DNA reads TGTGCCAGCACCAGGCAGAGCGGGAGGAACACCGGGGAGCTGTTTTTT.